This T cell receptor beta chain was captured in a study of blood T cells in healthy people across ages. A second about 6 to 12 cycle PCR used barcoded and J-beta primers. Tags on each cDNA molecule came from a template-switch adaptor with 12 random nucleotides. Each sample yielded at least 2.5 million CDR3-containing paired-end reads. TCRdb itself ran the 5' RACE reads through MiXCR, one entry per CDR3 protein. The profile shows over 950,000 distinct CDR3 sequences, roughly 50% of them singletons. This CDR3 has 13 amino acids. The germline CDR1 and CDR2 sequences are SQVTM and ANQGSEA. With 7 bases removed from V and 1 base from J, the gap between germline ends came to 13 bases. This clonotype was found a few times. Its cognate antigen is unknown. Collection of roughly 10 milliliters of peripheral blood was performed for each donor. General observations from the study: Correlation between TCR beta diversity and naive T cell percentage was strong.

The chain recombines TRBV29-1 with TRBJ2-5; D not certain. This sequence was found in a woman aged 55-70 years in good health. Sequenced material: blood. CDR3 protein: CSAPEKGQETQYF. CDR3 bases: TGCAGCGCCCCCGAGAAAGGCCAAGAGACCCAGTACTTC.